The source of this T cell receptor beta chain is a study of regulatory T cells in long-lasting Graves disease. Time point: newly diagnosed GD, antithyroid drugs for less than 3 months. Generation of the TCR library employed RNA extracted from PBMCs. Trimming removed 1 base from V and 1 base from J; junction bases left unmatched: 2. The CDR3 totals 15 residues. Germline loops: CDR1 SGHAT, CDR2 FQNNGV. This clonotype was observed many times. Combining iRepertoire HTBI primers with Arm-PCR of CDR3 regions, the authors built TCR beta libraries. TCRdb fed the multiplex PCR reads into MiXCR, producing one record per CDR3 protein. The sample records 350,000 to 450,000 distinct CDR3 sequences, approximately 16% being singletons. This sample was also put to use in a study of T cells in Graves' hyperthyroidism and ophthalmopathy.

This sequence originates from a woman aged 40 to 50 with Graves disease. This sequence joins TRBV11-2 and TRBJ2-3; TRBD1 matches 7 bases. The starting material was peripheral blood mononuclear cells (PBMCs), obtained at new diagnosis, from a patient treated with antithyroid drugs. The CDR3 reads CASSLGDSGTDTQYF. The CDR3, as DNA: TGTGCCAGCAGCTTAGGGGACAGTGGCACAGATACGCAGTATTTT.